In its sample, the clone carrying this T cell receptor (beta chain) was seen a few times. Its specificity is not known. Each CDR3 protein is one row after TCRdb ran MiXCR on the 5' RACE reads. The sample has roughly 280,000 distinct CDR3 sequences, roughly 9.7% seen once. This entry is derived from a study of identical twins. The study's findings and limits: The abundant beta clonotypes from cord blood had fewer insertions, and memory repertoires had none of this. Twins shared beta out-of-frame sequences in excess, but this excess was weaker. Invariant MAIT and iNKT cells may have partly biased zero-insertion analyses.

All donors were healthy, and all were Caucasian. In addition, the sample was reused for a study of yellow fever vaccine responses in identical twins.

This receptor was identified in a woman between 18 and 29 years old in good health. The specimen was CD8+ T cells sorted from blood.

The CDR3 DNA follows: TGCGCCAGCACCCAGACAGCGGGACAGATGTACTTC. As protein: CASTQTAGQMYF. The chain combines TRBV5-1 with TRBJ2-7; D assignment may be TRBD1 or TRBD2 (7 bases each). This CDR3 region has 12 residues. V lost 6 bases to trimming and J lost 12 bases, with 19 bases between them. Per the germline V gene, CDR1 is SGHRS and CDR2 is YFSETQ.